This T cell receptor beta chain was identified in a study of T cell changes during pregnancy in multiple sclerosis. Trimming left V 4 bases short and J 7 bases short, with 17 bases between. The CDR3 is 14 amino acids. Germline V CDR1 and CDR2: SGHRS, YFSETQ. TCRdb's table, derived via immunoSEQ multiplex PCR, lists solely in-frame clones and lacks some. Here the sample spans about 48,000 clones, roughly 91% being singletons. The TCR comes from a female donor with multiple sclerosis, enrolled in a pregnancy study. The J gene is TRBJ1-2, the V gene TRBV5-1; D is unclear. The material sequenced was CD4+ T cells from peripheral blood mononuclear cells, taken in the third trimester of pregnancy. DNA for the CDR3: TGCGCCAGCAGCCGGGAGGTGATCCCTCTTGGCTACACCTTC. Its translation: CASSREVIPLGYTF.